This TCR beta chain came from a study of lymphopenia after photon versus proton radiotherapy. Assay used: immunoSEQ multiplex PCR; TCRdb lists only in-frame clones, some missing. In the table there are more than 20,000 clones, roughly four fifths of which are singletons. This clone has just one count. This CDR3 comprises 15 residues. Trimming pared 2 bases from V and 3 bases from J, leaving 10 bases between. Looked up from germline, CDR1 is LNHDA and CDR2 is SQIVND (reference sequence). The sequence was collected from a woman between 50 and 59 years old with pancreatic cancer. The chain uses TRBV19 and TRBJ1-4; a possible D gene is TRBD1 (5 bases). The sample was peripheral blood, taken from a patient treated with photon-based radiotherapy. The CDR3 bases are TGTGCCAGTAGTATACGGCAGGGTGCTAATGAAAAACTGTTTTTT. Translation: CASSIRQGANEKLFF.